One TCR beta chain is described in this entry. Its antigen is undetermined. This sample stems from a study of T-cell reconstitution after alpha-beta-depleted transplantation in children. Preparing the TCRbeta library involved the use of unique molecular identifiers. Each CDR3 protein gets one entry after TCRdb re-called the PCR reads with MiXCR. The sample holds 200,000 to 250,000 distinct CDR3 sequences, 6.6% seen once. Study-wide points: Some patients' high day-60 TCRbeta diversity was traced to surviving recipient T cells and thymic progenitors. Expanded graft clones numbering several hundred reportedly gave rise to alpha-beta T cells about two months after transplant. Newly made T cells mostly supplied T-cell counts and diversity one year after transplant.

This receptor was identified in a boy aged 2 to 10 with acute lymphoblastic leukemia, due to receive a stem cell transplant. Here the sequenced sample was PBMCs, taken before TCRalphabeta/CD19-depleted stem cell transplant.

The CDR3 region is CASSQRLGASSYNEQFF. The CDR3, as DNA: TGTGCCAGCAGCCAACGACTAGGTGCGAGCTCCTACAATGAGCAGTTCTTC. The chain links TRBV4-2 to TRBJ2-1; D possibly corresponds to TRBD2 (6 bases). The ends were cut back, 2 bases at V and 0 bases at J, with 14 bases in the middle. The CDR3 runs to 17 residues. CDR1 and CDR2 (germline): LGHNA, YNFKEQ.